These 28 T cell receptor beta chains were all obtained from the same sample, sequenced in a study of T cell repertoires in cytomegalovirus infection. TCRdb re-called the reads through MiXCR, storing one row per CDR3 protein. The data contain around 240,000 distinct CDR3 sequences, roughly 20% of them singletons. The sequenced sample was CD8+ T cells from PBMCs. These receptors all come from a human donor in good health (CMV status not recorded). Some clones in this sample may be carry-over from other donors' samples.

The chain joins TRBV7-9 to TRBJ2-5, with D perhaps being TRBD1 or TRBD2 (5 bases each). This CDR3 region has 12 residues. CDR1 is SEHNR, CDR2 FQNEAQ, per germline (reference sequence). The V and J ends lost 7 bases and 8 bases respectively, with 14 bases between them. In DNA, the CDR3 is TGTGCCAGCAACGATGGGACCGCCACCCAGTACTTC. Translating gives CASNDGTATQYF.

This clonotype was detected ten times or more. The chain links TRBV10-3 to TRBJ2-7; D remains unclear. The ends were cut back, 7 bases at V and 0 bases at J, with 4 bases in the middle. The CDR3 spans 11 residues. CDR1 and CDR2 from the germline V gene are ENHRY and SYGVKD. Here the CDR3 reads CAIMDSYEQYF. The DNA for the CDR3 is TGTGCCATCATGGACTCCTACGAGCAGTACTTC.

CDR3 in amino acids: CASSLGGSGGLQETQYF. CDR3 sequence (DNA): TGTGCCAGCAGCCTTGGGGGGAGCGGGGGCCTACAAGAGACCCAGTACTTC. The chain joins TRBV9 to TRBJ2-5; 8 bases fit TRBD2. Germline CDR1 is SGDLS and CDR2 is YYNGEE. After removal of 4 bases from V and 2 bases from J, the junction contained 13 bases not matched to a gene. The CDR3 contains 17 residues.

In this sample, this clonotype turned up many times. The rearrangement joins TRBV7-3 to TRBJ1-1; D might be TRBD1 (5 bases). The germline V gene encodes CDR1 SGHTA and CDR2 FQGTGA. V shed 1 base and J shed 1 base, with 19 bases lying between them. The CDR3 covers 18 residues. CDR3: CASSLNPWLGETNTEAFF. The CDR3, as DNA: TGTGCCAGCAGCTTAAATCCTTGGTTGGGGGAGACGAACACTGAAGCTTTCTTT.

The genes are TRBV12-3 or TRBV12-4 and TRBJ1-1, with 7 bases fitting TRBD1. The CDR3 is 13 amino acids. With V trimmed by 5 bases and J by 5 bases, 5 bases remained unmatched. CDR3 region: CASSPMTGTEAFF. The CDR3 DNA sequence: TGTGCCAGCAGTCCCATGACAGGGACTGAAGCTTTCTTT.

Details on this clonotype: This may stem from a read error, because a much larger clone lies one nucleotide away. J is TRBJ1-1 and V is TRBV7-6; D remains ambiguous. The germline CDR1 and CDR2 sequences are SGHVS and FNYEAQ. The CDR3 contains 13 residues. The CDR3 sequence is CASSHNSGTETFF. The DNA of the CDR3 is TGTGCCAGCAGCCACAACAGTGGCACTGAAACTTTCTTT.

This clonotype was counted only a few times. The rearrangement links TRBV28 to TRBJ1-5; the D gene is possibly TRBD1 (5 bases). The germline gives CDR1 MDHEN, CDR2 SYDVKM. The CDR3 runs to 16 residues. Trimming shortened V by 6 bases and J by 5 bases, and 20 bases separated the two germline ends. CDR3 residues: CASSQLGARGDQPQHF. The CDR3 DNA sequence: TGTGCCAGCAGCCAGCTAGGCGCCCGAGGGGATCAGCCCCAGCATTTT.

This clonotype was recorded at least ten times. The chain recombines TRBV7-6 with TRBJ1-6; D unclear. In germline, CDR1 is SGHVS, CDR2 FNYEAQ. This CDR3 contains 15 residues. V lost 2 bases and J lost 7, with 12 bases in between. CDR3 nucleotide sequence: TGTGCCAGCAGCTTAAGGTTGGGGTTAAATTCACCCCTCCACTTT. This codes for CASSLRLGLNSPLHF. Based on the CDR3 plus reference TRBV7-6 and TRBJ1-6, the full variable domain is GAGVSQSPRYKVTKRGQDVALRCDPISGHVSLYWYRQALGQGPEFLTYFNYEAQQDKSGLPNDRFSAERPEGSISTLTIQRTEQRDSAMYRCASSLRLGLNSPLHFGNGTRLTVT.

This rearrangement joins TRBV28 to TRBJ1-4, with D uncertain. The germline V and J ends were trimmed by 6 bases and 5 bases, with 22 bases remaining between them. Germline-derived CDR1 and CDR2 are MDHEN and SYDVKM. This CDR3 spans 17 amino acids. Written as DNA, the CDR3 is TGTGCCAGCAGGCCGGTTTTAGGGTTTTATCGGAATGAAAAACTGTTTTTT. It encodes CASRPVLGFYRNEKLFF.

This clonotype came up many times. This chain connects TRBV7-4 to TRBJ2-1; 8 bases fit TRBD2. In germline, CDR1 is SGHVT, CDR2 SQSDAQ. J gave up 8 bases and V 5 bases, and 14 bases lay outside the gene matches. The CDR3 is made up of 16 amino acids. The DNA of the CDR3 is TGTGCCAGCAGCACCACAGGGCTAGCGGGTAGGGATGAGCAGTTCTTC. Protein sequence: CASSTTGLAGRDEQFF.

This clonotype appeared many times. The genes are TRBV7-3 and TRBJ2-2; D remains unclear. The length of the CDR3 is 14 residues. The V and J ends lost 5 bases and 0 bases respectively, with 7 bases between them. The germline V gene has CDR1 SGHTA and CDR2 FQGTGA. The CDR3 sequence: CASSPAANTGELFF. The CDR3 nucleotides are TGTGCCAGCAGCCCGGCCGCGAACACCGGGGAGCTGTTTTTT.

Many counts were recorded for this clonotype. The chain recombines TRBV29-1 with TRBJ1-2; TRBD1 might be the D (6 bases). Germline CDR1 is SQVTM and CDR2 is ANQGSEA. The length of the CDR3 is 13 residues. Trimming took 6 bases from V and 7 from J, leaving 18 bases between them. The CDR3, as DNA: TGCAGCGTACCCCAACAGGGTCCCTCTGGCTACACCTTC. This codes for CSVPQQGPSGYTF.

As to this clonotype: A much larger clonotype is one base distant, so this may be a read error. This chain joins TRBV6-1 and TRBJ2-1; 7 bases are shared with TRBD2. The CDR3 has 16 residues. The germline CDR1 and CDR2 sequences are MNHNS and SASEGT. V gave up 0 bases and J gave up 5 bases; unmatched junction bases: 7. This CDR3 reads CASSEAVSGENNEQFF. CDR3 coding DNA: TGTGCCAGCAGTGAAGCTGTCAGCGGGGAAAACAATGAGCAGTTCTTC.

CDR3 sequence (DNA): TGTGCCATTTCCCCCAGGGGGCAGACGAACACCGGGGAGCTGTTTTTT. Amino acids: CAISPRGQTNTGELFF. The rearrangement uses TRBV5-4 and TRBJ2-2, with TRBD1 matching 8 bases. Germline CDR1 SGHNT, CDR2 YYREEE (reference sequence). V shed 9 bases, J shed 0 bases, and the junction held 10 bases outside the gene matches. This CDR3 comprises 16 residues.

The rearrangement joins TRBV4-2 to TRBJ2-7, with 14 bases lining up with TRBD2. This CDR3 has 16 residues. From germline, CDR1 is LGHNA and CDR2 YNFKEQ. With 2 bases clipped from V and 5 bases from J, the junction kept 5 bases outside the gene matches. DNA for the CDR3: TGTGCCAGCAGCCAACTGACTAGCGGGGGGGCTAACGAGCAGTACTTC. Protein sequence: CASSQLTSGGANEQYF.

This clonotype was counted only a few times. V is TRBV3-1 and J is TRBJ1-3; 8 bases match TRBD1. The V and J ends lost 3 bases and 9 bases, in that order; junction bases with no gene match: 13. The CDR3 sequence is 16 residues long. Germline V gene sequence: CDR1 LGHDT, CDR2 YNNKEL (reference sequence). The CDR3 sequence is CASSQRQGREVGTIYF. In DNA form, the CDR3 reads TGTGCCAGCAGCCAGCGACAGGGGAGGGAGGTGGGCACCATATATTTT.

At least ten counts were recorded for this clonotype. The chain uses TRBV7-9 and TRBJ2-1; 10 bases line up with TRBD2. The CDR3 runs to 15 residues. Trimming removed 3 bases from V and 5 bases from J; junction bases left unmatched: 4. Germline CDR1 is SEHNR and CDR2 is FQNEAQ (reference sequence). As DNA, the CDR3 is TGTGCCAGCAGCTTCCCTAGCGGGGGACACAATGAGCAGTTCTTC. Protein sequence: CASSFPSGGHNEQFF.

This clonotype occurred a few times. The chain combines TRBV7-9 with TRBJ1-1, with no clear D. Trimming stripped 1 base from V and 0 bases from J, with 9 bases between. This CDR3 is 15 amino acids long. Germline V gene sequence: CDR1 SEHNR, CDR2 FQNEAQ (reference sequence). Here the CDR3 reads CASSLVVGMNTEAFF. In DNA, the CDR3 is TGTGCCAGCAGCTTAGTTGTGGGCATGAACACTGAAGCTTTCTTT.

CDR3 sequence: CASSFWDGLTYEQYF. The CDR3 DNA reads TGTGCCAGCAGCTTCTGGGACGGCCTGACCTACGAGCAGTACTTC. The rearrangement links TRBV5-4 to TRBJ2-7; the D call may be TRBD1 or TRBD2 (5 bases each). The CDR3 is 15 residues long. Looked up from germline, CDR1 is SGHNT and CDR2 is YYREEE (reference sequence). Trimming shortened V by 2 bases and J by 2 bases, and 14 bases separated the two germline ends.

The chain links TRBV4-1 to TRBJ2-7; D remains ambiguous. CDR3 size: 15 residues. V was shortened by 1 base and J by 2 bases, with 12 bases between the two germline ends. Germline CDR1 reads MGHRA; CDR2 reads YSYEKL. The CDR3 region is CASSQGQDSTYEQYF. In DNA form, the CDR3 reads TGCGCCAGCAGCCAAGGCCAAGATAGTACCTACGAGCAGTACTTC.

This clonotype was found many times. V and J are TRBV27 and TRBJ1-5; TRBD1 is a possible D gene (5 bases). The CDR3 extends over 14 amino acids. The ends were cut back, 8 bases at V and 0 bases at J, with 11 bases in the middle. Germline V lookup: CDR1 MNHEY, CDR2 SMNVEV (reference sequence). CDR3 amino acids: CASGDFYSNQPQHF. CDR3 DNA sequence: TGTGCCAGCGGGGACTTTTATAGCAATCAGCCCCAGCATTTT.

V usage is TRBV7-6 and J usage is TRBJ2-7; the match to TRBD1 covers 8 bases. This CDR3 contains 13 residues. The V gene's germline CDR1 is SGHVS and CDR2 FNYEAQ. The junction had 6 bases not matched to a gene; V was cut back by 6 bases and J by 5 bases. CDR3 nucleotides: TGTGCCAGCAGACCAGGGGGCACGGACGAGCAGTACTTC. As protein: CASRPGGTDEQYF.

This clonotype came up a few times. The rearrangement uses TRBV6-5 and TRBJ1-2, with D possibly matching TRBD1 (5 bases). The CDR3 extends over 11 amino acids. Trimming removed 7 bases at V and 4 bases at J, with 7 bases between. Looked up from germline, CDR1 is MNHEY and CDR2 is SVGAGI. In nucleotides, the CDR3 is TGTGCCAGCAAAGGGGTCTATGGCTACACCTTC. Its protein is CASKGVYGYTF.

V is TRBV15 and J is TRBJ2-3; D is ambiguous. The CDR3 runs 13 residues. The V and J ends lost 5 bases and 4 bases respectively, with 10 bases between them. The germline gives CDR1 LNHNV, CDR2 YYDKDF (reference sequence). Here the CDR3 reads CATSPGWADTQYF. The CDR3 bases are TGTGCCACCAGCCCTGGCTGGGCAGATACGCAGTATTTT.

This clonotype was recorded a few times. The V call is TRBV4-1, the J call TRBJ2-2; D unresolved. The CDR3 runs to 16 residues. V was clipped by 0 bases and J by 1 base, with 9 bases between them. In germline, CDR1 is MGHRA, CDR2 YSYEKL. The CDR3 protein is CASSQESIQNTGELFF. The CDR3 nucleotides read TGCGCCAGCAGCCAAGAAAGTATACAGAACACCGGGGAGCTGTTTTTT.

Points on this clonotype: Possible read error: a much larger clone is one base away. The chain joins TRBV11-2 to TRBJ2-5; 11 nucleotides line up with TRBD2. The germline V gene has CDR1 SGHAT and CDR2 FQNNGV. The CDR3 sequence is 16 residues long. Germline trimming cut 7 bases from V and 1 base from J; bases unmatched to any gene: 8. In DNA form, the CDR3 reads TGTGCCAGCAACCAAAGACTAGCGGGGTTCCAAGAGACCCAGTACTTC. The encoded protein is CASNQRLAGFQETQYF.

V and J are TRBV20-1 and TRBJ2-5, with 7 positions matching TRBD2. The CDR3 contains 12 residues. With 3 bases clipped from V and 4 bases from J, the junction kept 2 bases outside the gene matches. The germline V gene has CDR1 DFQATT and CDR2 SNEGSKA (reference sequence). This chain's CDR3 is CSASASGETQYF. CDR3 coding DNA: TGCAGTGCTAGTGCTAGCGGAGAGACCCAGTACTTC.

This sequence joins TRBV20-1 and TRBJ2-7; 7 bases are a match to TRBD2. Germline lookup yields CDR1 DFQATT and CDR2 SNEGSKA (reference sequence). CDR3 length equals 16 residues. Losses at the gene ends were 6 bases for V and 0 bases for J; bases not matched to a gene: 14. The DNA for the CDR3 is TGCAGTGCAAGAAGTGGGCTAGCGGCTCTCTCCTACGAGCAGTACTTC. It is translated as CSARSGLAALSYEQYF.